These T cell receptor beta chains were read from a single sample in a study of blood T cell repertoires in COVID-19. TCRdb's table, derived via immunoSEQ multiplex PCR, lists solely in-frame clones and lacks some. Here the sample spans approximately 300,000 clones, approximately 80% being singletons. The sequencing sample was made of peripheral blood. The source is a woman aged 45-65 years with active or convalescent COVID-19. CDR3s include the opening cysteine and the closing phenylalanine or tryptophan. The D gene is left open where the match is weak. Expanded clones get a size class; other rows say once, few or many, or leave the size out.

V,J,D,size,CDR3,DNA
TRBV29-1,TRBJ2-7,-,-,CSVSGPSDEQYF,TGCAGCGTTTCAGGGCCATCAGACGAGCAGTACTTC
TRBV29-1,TRBJ1-1,-,-,CSVPIAGAAFF,TGCAGCGTCCCAATCGCGGGGGCAGCTTTCTTT
TRBV23-1,TRBJ1-5,-,-,CASSQLEMVQGDQPQHF,TGCGCCAGCAGTCAATTAGAAATGGTACAGGGCGATCAGCCCCAGCATTTT
TRBV30,TRBJ1-6,-,-,CASRLEVGRLSPLHF,TGTGCCTCCCGGCTTGAGGTGGGGCGCCTTTCACCCCTCCACTTT
TRBV7-8,TRBJ2-7,-,-,CASSFMRASYEQYF,TGTGCCAGCAGCTTTATGCGAGCCTCCTACGAGCAGTACTTC
TRBV7-9,TRBJ2-3,TRBD2,-,CASSLVGSGIGDTQYF,TGTGCCAGCAGCTTAGTAGGTAGCGGGATAGGAGATACGCAGTATTTT
TRBV4-1,TRBJ1-3,TRBD1,-,CASSRTGQGASGNTIYF,TGCGCCAGCAGCCGCACGGGGCAGGGGGCGTCGGGAAACACCATATATTTT
TRBV18,TRBJ2-3,-,-,CASSPRNSGPAADTQYF,TGTGCCAGCTCACCACGGAATAGCGGCCCCGCGGCGGATACGCAGTATTTT
TRBV2,TRBJ2-1,-,once,CASSDGGLDGGQFF,TGTGCCAGCAGTGATGGTGGGTTGGACGGAGGGCAGTTCTTC
TRBV15,TRBJ1-2,-,-,CATSRDVIPGYGYTF,TGTGCCACCAGCAGAGATGTAATCCCGGGCTATGGCTACACCTTC
TRBV5-4,TRBJ2-7,TRBD1,once,CASSPKQGLSYEQYF,TGTGCCAGCAGCCCTAAACAGGGGCTGTCCTACGAGCAGTACTTC
TRBV12-3/TRBV12-4,TRBJ2-7,-,-,CASRRNPSYEQYF,TGTGCCAGCCGGCGGAATCCTTCCTACGAGCAGTACTTC
TRBV21-1,TRBJ1-2,-,-,CASSREQGVPYGYTF,TGTGCCAGCAGCAGAGAACAGGGCGTCCCCTATGGCTACACCTTC
TRBV14,TRBJ1-1,TRBD1,-,CASSPGQGANTEAFF,TGTGCCAGCAGCCCTGGACAGGGGGCTAACACTGAAGCTTTCTTT
TRBV23-1,TRBJ2-3,-,-,CASSPRADTQYF,TGCGCCAGCAGCCCCAGGGCGGATACGCAGTATTTT
TRBV30,TRBJ2-3,-,once,CAWSVIGTPGTDTQYF,TGTGCCTGGAGTGTAATCGGGACACCGGGCACAGATACGCAGTATTTT
TRBV14,TRBJ2-7,TRBD2,-,CASSPGTSGTFLYEQYF,TGTGCCAGCAGTCCCGGGACTAGCGGGACCTTTTTGTACGAGCAGTACTTC
TRBV7-9,TRBJ2-5,-,-,CASSAGGETQYF,TGTGCCAGCAGCGCCGGAGGAGAGACCCAGTACTTC
TRBV6-5,TRBJ1-6,TRBD1,-,CASNRGVGSPLHF,TGTGCCAGCAACAGGGGGGTCGGTTCACCCCTCCACTTT
TRBV5-1,TRBJ2-3,TRBD2,once,CASSLRTSGRQDF,TGCGCCAGCAGCCTGAGGACTAGCGGGAGACAGGATTTT
TRBV2,TRBJ2-7,-,-,CASSEAHPRDFYEQYF,TGTGCCAGCAGTGAAGCCCATCCTAGGGACTTCTACGAGCAGTACTTC
TRBV28,TRBJ2-2,TRBD2,-,CASSLVKGLAGGLAGELFF,TGTGCCAGCAGTTTAGTCAAGGGACTAGCGGGAGGGCTCGCCGGGGAGCTGTTTTTT
TRBV10-3,TRBJ2-7,TRBD2,-,CAISELAGERSYEQYF,TGTGCCATCAGTGAACTAGCGGGAGAACGCTCGTACGAGCAGTACTTC
TRBV4-1,TRBJ2-1,TRBD2,-,CASSQEWASGAYNEQFF,TGCGCCAGCAGCCAAGAATGGGCTAGCGGAGCCTACAATGAGCAGTTCTTC
TRBV2,TRBJ1-4,-,-,CASRGDTYEKLFF,TGTGCCAGCAGGGGGGACACCTATGAAAAACTGTTTTTT
TRBV2,TRBJ2-7,TRBD1,-,CATQGLAGRYEQYF,TGTGCCACACAGGGGCTAGCCGGTCGCTACGAGCAGTACTTC
TRBV10-2,TRBJ1-6,TRBD1,-,CASSRTGGNSPLHF,TGCGCCAGCAGTCGGACAGGGGGCAATTCACCCCTCCACTTT
TRBV4-1,TRBJ2-7,TRBD2,few,CASSQTSGPTNEQYF,TGCGCCAGCAGCCAGACTAGCGGACCAACCAACGAGCAGTACTTC
TRBV2,TRBJ1-2,TRBD1,-,CASSEVPRGRGYGYTF,TGTGCCAGCAGTGAAGTCCCCAGGGGGCGCGGCTATGGCTACACCTTC
TRBV7-2,TRBJ1-3,-,-,CASSPASGHSGNTIYF,TGTGCCAGCAGCCCCGCGAGCGGGCACTCTGGAAACACCATATATTTT
TRBV11-3,TRBJ1-1,-,-,CASSLDPVDSLNTEAFF,TGTGCCAGCAGCTTAGATCCAGTAGACAGCTTGAACACTGAAGCTTTCTTT
TRBV20-1,TRBJ1-6,-,-,CSASSSGSVLDSPLHF,TGCAGTGCTAGTTCTTCAGGGTCAGTGTTAGACTCACCCCTCCACTTT
TRBV4-2,TRBJ2-3,TRBD2,-,CASSQDYLAGALSSTDTQYF,TGTGCCAGCAGCCAAGATTACCTAGCGGGGGCCCTGTCTAGCACAGATACGCAGTATTTT
TRBV5-6,TRBJ2-7,TRBD2,once,CASSWLAGGPRSYEQYF,TGTGCCAGCAGCTGGCTAGCGGGAGGGCCGAGGTCCTACGAGCAGTACTTC
TRBV18,TRBJ2-1,-,-,CVSSPRSGAAWNEQFF,TGTGTCAGCTCACCTCGGTCGGGAGCCGCTTGGAATGAGCAGTTCTTC
TRBV5-4,TRBJ2-5,TRBD1,-,CASSFDRVRETQYF,TGTGCCAGCAGCTTCGACAGGGTGAGGGAGACCCAGTACTTC
TRBV20-1,TRBJ1-5,TRBD1,once,CSASKGAAQPQHF,TGCAGTGCTAGTAAGGGGGCCGCTCAGCCCCAGCATTTT
TRBV9,TRBJ2-2,-,-,CASSPLAGVNTGELFF,TGTGCCAGCAGCCCCCTGGCAGGGGTGAACACCGGGGAGCTGTTTTTT